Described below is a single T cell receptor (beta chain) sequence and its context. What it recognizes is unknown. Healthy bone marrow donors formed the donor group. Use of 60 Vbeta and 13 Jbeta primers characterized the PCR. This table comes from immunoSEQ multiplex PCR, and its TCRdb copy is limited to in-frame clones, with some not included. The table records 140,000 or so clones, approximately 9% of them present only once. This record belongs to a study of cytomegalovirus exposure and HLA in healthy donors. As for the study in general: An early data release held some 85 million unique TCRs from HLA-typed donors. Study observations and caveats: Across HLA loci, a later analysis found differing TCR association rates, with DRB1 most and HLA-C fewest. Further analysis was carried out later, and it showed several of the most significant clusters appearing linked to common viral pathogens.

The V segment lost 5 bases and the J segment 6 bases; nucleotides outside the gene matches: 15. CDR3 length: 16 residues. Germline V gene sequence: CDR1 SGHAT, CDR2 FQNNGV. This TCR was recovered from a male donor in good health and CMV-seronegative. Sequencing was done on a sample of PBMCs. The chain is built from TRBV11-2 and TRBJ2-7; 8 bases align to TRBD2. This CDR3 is CASSPLGGRRRFEQYF. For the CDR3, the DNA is TGTGCCAGCAGCCCCCTGGGCGGGAGGCGCCGGTTCGAGCAGTACTTC. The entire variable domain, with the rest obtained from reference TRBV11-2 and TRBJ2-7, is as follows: EAGVAQSPRYKIIEKRQSVAFWCNPISGHATLYWYQQILGQGPKLLIQFQNNGVVDDSQLPKDRFSAERLKGVDSTLKIQPAKLEDSAVYLCASSPLGGRRRFEQYFGPGTRLTVT.